The 5 T cell receptor beta chains in this list originate from one sample, sequenced in a study of shared clonotypes between healthy human individuals. Profiling relied on immunoSEQ multiplex PCR, and the TCRdb table lists in-frame clones only, not all of them. The sample has some 790,000 clones; 72% are singletons. Sample: memory CD4+ T cells sorted from blood. Subset noted: CD45RA-negative fraction. These receptors came from a woman aged 30 to 39 in good health.

V gene TRBV7-6 combines with J gene TRBJ1-2; D unresolved. Germline V gene lookup returns CDR1 SGHVS and CDR2 FNYEAQ. There are 15 residues in the CDR3. V lost 2 bases and J 2 bases, leaving 12 bases between the germline ends. DNA of the CDR3: TGTGCCAGCAGCTTATCGACGGAGACAAACTATGGCTACACCTTC. It codes for CASSLSTETNYGYTF.

This clone was seen a handful of times. The genes are TRBV4-1 and TRBJ2-5; D not certain. The J call is uncertain, as TRBJ2-7 better fits the DNA end. Germline loops: CDR1 MGHRA, CDR2 YSYEKL. CDR3 length: 15 residues. The CDR3 loop is CASSQETAVVYEQYF. The CDR3, as DNA: TGCGCCAGCAGCCAAGAGACCGCTGTGGTATACGAGCAGTACTTC.

The rearrangement uses TRBV10-1 and TRBJ2-7; TRBD2 matches 12 bases. This CDR3 has 18 residues. V lost 3 bases, J lost 5 bases, and 14 bases stayed unmatched. Germline CDR1 is WNHNN and CDR2 is SYGVQD (reference sequence). The CDR3 DNA reads as TGCGCCAGCAGTGAAAACTCAAGGACTAGCGGGGTAATCGACGAGCAGTACTTC. It specifies CASSENSRTSGVIDEQYF.

The count of this clone is one. The same CDR3 arises from other DNA sequences in this sample as well. V and J are TRBV7-2 and TRBJ2-5, with 9 bases fitting TRBD2. J gave up 2 bases and V 5 bases, and 3 bases lay outside the gene matches. The germline V gene has CDR1 SGHTA and CDR2 FQGNSA. The CDR3 sequence is 14 residues long. Here the CDR3 DNA reads TGTGCCAGCAGCCCCGGACTAGCGCAAGAGACCCAGTACTTC. It translates to CASSPGLAQETQYF. The complete variable domain, with remaining parts taken from reference TRBV7-2 and TRBJ2-5, reads GAGVSQSPSNKVTEKGKDVELRCDPISGHTALYWYRQSLGQGLEFLIYFQGNSAPDKSGLPSDRFSAERTGGSVSTLTIQRTQQEDSAVYLCASSPGLAQETQYFGPGTRLLVL.

The CDR3 sequence is CASSPRTPSGSSADTQYF. The CDR3 DNA sequence: TGCGCCAGCAGCCCAAGGACCCCTAGCGGGAGCAGCGCAGATACGCAGTATTTT. V is TRBV4-1 and J is TRBJ2-3, with 10 bases lining up with TRBD2. This CDR3 contains 18 residues. V lost 4 bases, J lost 4 bases, and 14 bases stayed unmatched. Germline V lookup: CDR1 MGHRA, CDR2 YSYEKL.